Shown below are 17 T cell receptor beta chains from a single sample sequenced in a study of cytomegalovirus exposure and HLA in healthy donors. The PCR contained 60 Vbeta and 13 Jbeta primers. TCRdb's copy holds only in-frame clones and misses some; the assay was immunoSEQ multiplex PCR. The top ten hold 3.3% of the sample, which has 65,000 or so clones, roughly 77% seen once. The specimen was PBMCs. All receptors derive from a woman between 40 and 55 years old in good health and CMV-seropositive.

This sequence joins TRBV5-4 and TRBJ2-5; the D gene is possibly TRBD1 (5 bases). Germline CDR1 reads SGHNT; CDR2 reads YYREEE (reference sequence). The V end was cut by 0 bases, the J end by 3 bases, with 6 bases between. The CDR3 runs to 13 residues. CDR3: CASSLGQKETQYF. CDR3 nucleotides: TGTGCCAGCAGCTTGGGACAGAAAGAGACCCAGTACTTC.

V gene TRBV29-1 combines with J gene TRBJ1-2; D uncertain. The CDR3 has 17 amino acids. Germline V gene lookup returns CDR1 SQVTM and CDR2 ANQGSEA. Trimming left V 2 bases short and J 2 bases short, with 21 bases between. The CDR3 sequence: CSVELDLSGSGNYGYTF. CDR3 nucleotides: TGCAGCGTTGAATTGGATCTGTCGGGGAGCGGGAACTATGGCTACACCTTC.

This chain connects TRBV29-1 to TRBJ1-2, with 9 bases fitting TRBD1. The CDR3 is made up of 12 amino acids. Germline loops: CDR1 SQVTM, CDR2 ANQGSEA. J gave up 4 bases and V 8 bases, and 5 bases lay outside the gene matches. This chain's CDR3 is CSIPTGGYGYTF. The CDR3 DNA sequence: TGCAGCATACCGACAGGGGGCTATGGCTACACCTTC.

The gene calls are TRBV5-4 and TRBJ1-2, with a possible D match to TRBD1 (6 bases). The CDR3 covers 14 residues. Germline V gene lookup returns CDR1 SGHNT and CDR2 YYREEE (reference sequence). The V and J ends lost 2 bases and 2 bases respectively, with 10 bases between them. CDR3 bases: TGTGCCAGCAGCTTTCTAACAGGGAACTATGGCTACACCTTC. Protein product: CASSFLTGNYGYTF.

This clone is medium-sized in the sample. V and J are TRBV27 and TRBJ2-5; 10 nucleotides line up with TRBD2. V shed 5 bases and J 10 bases; nucleotides not matched to a gene: 10. The CDR3 spans 14 residues. Per the germline V gene, CDR1 is MNHEY and CDR2 is SMNVEV (reference sequence). The CDR3 DNA is TGTGCCAGCAGTCCCGATCCACTAGCGGGGCGCCAGTACTTC. Translation: CASSPDPLAGRQYF.

A few counts support this clone. The chain links TRBV7-6 to TRBJ2-2; tentatively, D is TRBD2 (6 bases). CDR1 SGHVS and CDR2 FNYEAQ come from the germline V gene. Deletions cut 6 bases from V and 1 base from J, with 12 bases between. This CDR3 spans 15 amino acids. The CDR3 nucleotides read TGTGCCAGCAGGGCCGGGACTCAGAACACCGGGGAGCTGTTTTTT. The encoded protein is CASRAGTQNTGELFF.

This chain uses TRBV19 with TRBJ1-1; 7 positions agree with TRBD1. V trimming: 6 bases; J trimming: 0 bases; junction bases outside the gene matches: 7. CDR3 length: 15 residues. The germline V gene encodes CDR1 LNHDA and CDR2 SQIVND (reference sequence). CDR3 nucleotide sequence: TGTGCCAGTAGCCCGACAGGGTGGTTGAACACTGAAGCTTTCTTT. Translating gives CASSPTGWLNTEAFF.

This clone was observed a few times. V gene TRBV6-1 combines with J gene TRBJ2-7, with no clear D. CDR1 MNHNS and CDR2 SASEGT come from the germline V gene. The V end was cut by 5 bases, the J end by 7 bases, with 12 bases between. The CDR3 is 12 residues long. Here the CDR3 reads CASSPLLREQYF. The CDR3 nucleotides are TGTGCCAGCAGTCCACTTCTACGTGAGCAGTACTTC.

The V and J genes are TRBV7-8 and TRBJ2-1; tentative D call: TRBD1 (6 bases). Between the trimmed V and J ends, which lost 5 bases and 9 bases, there was a span of 14 bases. The CDR3 is made up of 13 amino acids. Germline CDR1 reads SGHVS; CDR2 reads FQNEAQ. CDR3: CASSPQSGVEQFF. CDR3 sequence (DNA): TGTGCCAGCAGCCCCCAATCAGGGGTTGAGCAGTTCTTC.

In this sample, this clone turned up a few times. The CDR3 here is CSAEGGTEAFF. In DNA, the CDR3 is TGCAGTGCAGAAGGAGGAACTGAAGCTTTCTTT. The V call is TRBV20-1, the J call TRBJ1-1, with no clear D. The CDR3 sequence is 11 residues long. Germline values: CDR1 DFQATT, CDR2 SNEGSKA (reference sequence). Trimming removed 6 bases at V and 5 bases at J, with 10 bases between.

The genes are TRBV27 and TRBJ2-1, with 15 bases that match TRBD2. CDR3 length: 20 amino acids. From germline, CDR1 is MNHEY and CDR2 SMNVEV (reference sequence). The junction had 13 bases not matched to a gene; V was cut back by 5 bases and J by 2 bases. CDR3 residues: CASSDSWGLAGGPPYNEQFF. The CDR3 DNA sequence: TGTGCCAGCAGTGACTCCTGGGGACTAGCGGGGGGCCCTCCCTACAATGAGCAGTTCTTC.

The chain employs TRBV15 and TRBJ2-3; no definite D call. The CDR3 sequence is 15 residues long. V was trimmed by 1 base and J by 1 base, leaving 9 bases between them. Per the germline V gene, CDR1 is LNHNV and CDR2 is YYDKDF (reference sequence). In DNA, the CDR3 is TGTGCCACCAGCAGAGGTGGCCTAGGCACAGATACGCAGTATTTT. It yields the protein CATSRGGLGTDTQYF.

The V gene is TRBV7-2, the J gene TRBJ2-5, with D possibly being TRBD1 (7 bases). The ends were cut back, 4 bases at V and 4 bases at J, with 19 bases in the middle. The germline CDR1 and CDR2 sequences are SGHTA and FQGNSA. The CDR3 spans 16 residues. CDR3: CASSSGGWKLGETQYF. The DNA of the CDR3 is TGTGCCAGCAGCTCAGGGGGGTGGAAGCTAGGAGAGACCCAGTACTTC.

The chain uses TRBV5-1 and TRBJ1-2, with a tentative D call TRBD1 (6 bases). Deletions cut 1 base from V and 4 bases from J, with 17 bases between. The CDR3 is 16 residues long. CDR1 and CDR2 (germline): SGHRS, YFSETQ. CDR3 nucleotides: TGCGCCAGCAGCTTGCACGAGGGGGGGCTGGTCTATGGCTACACCTTC. This codes for CASSLHEGGLVYGYTF.

In its sample, this clone was seen a few times. The chain combines TRBV5-6 with TRBJ2-5; D is perhaps TRBD2 (7 bases). This CDR3 has 15 amino acids. The V end was cut by 4 bases, the J end by 4 bases, with 17 bases between. Germline-derived CDR1 and CDR2 are SGHDT and YYEEEE. The CDR3, as DNA: TGTGCCAGCAGCCTTCTGGGTGGGGGGGCAGAGACCCAGTACTTC. It specifies CASSLLGGGAETQYF.

The gene calls are TRBV7-9 and TRBJ2-1, with a weak D call TRBD2 (5 bases). This CDR3 has 18 residues. The germline gives CDR1 SEHNR, CDR2 FQNEAQ (reference sequence). Trimming took off 0 bases at V and 1 base at J, with 16 bases between the two ends. The CDR3 DNA sequence: TGTGCCAGCAGCTTAGCGCTTAGGACTGAAGTTTCCTACAATGAGCAGTTCTTC. It specifies CASSLALRTEVSYNEQFF.

The J gene is TRBJ2-1, the V gene TRBV18, with 8 nucleotides matching TRBD1. Germline CDR1 KGHSH, CDR2 LQKENI. The CDR3 extends over 15 amino acids. The J segment lost 7 bases and the V segment lost 1 base, leaving 6 bases of the junction unmatched. The CDR3 sequence: CASSPLDRAGNEQFF. In DNA form, the CDR3 reads TGTGCCAGCTCACCACTGGACAGGGCGGGGAATGAGCAGTTCTTC.